This TCR beta chain came from a study of CD8 T cells in Susac syndrome. Study findings and constraints: The study admitted that it had a relatively small number of individuals in its TCR sequencing and HLA analysis.

Remarks on this clonotype: Its antigen is unknown.

The multiple sclerosis controls were treatment-naive patients with relapsing-remitting disease that was stable or active. The CD8+ and CD4+ T cells were isolated magnetically using a negative isolation approach, whereas the TEMRA cells were enriched by FACS. The CDR3 is made up of 15 amino acids. Germline V gene data show CDR1 as PRHDT and CDR2 as FYEKMQ (reference sequence). The J segment lost 2 bases and the V segment lost 0 bases, leaving 2 bases of the junction unmatched. The RNA, about 0.5 to 1 ug, was put through reverse transcription using random hexamers. It was immunoSEQ multiplex PCR that amplified TCR beta CDR3 across 54 Vbeta and 13 Jbeta. From the immunoSEQ multiplex PCR reads, TCRdb called clonotypes with MiXCR, one entry per CDR3 protein. The sample carries hundreds of thousands of distinct CDR3 sequences, 70% to 90% recorded once.

This sequence originates from a human donor with multiple sclerosis. Sequencing was performed on CD8+ T cells from PBMCs. The rearrangement uses TRBV13 and TRBJ2-7; TRBD2 agrees at 9 bases. CDR3 protein: CASSLGIAGAYEQYF. In DNA, the CDR3 is TGTGCCAGCAGCTTAGGTATAGCGGGAGCCTACGAGCAGTACTTC.